This T cell receptor (beta chain) was documented in a study of Ad26.COV2.S vaccination and SARS-CoV-2 variants. General study points: Those who received vaccine or placebo ended up with similar non-spike TCR breadth.

The repertoire was sequenced with immunoSEQ multiplex PCR; TCRdb's copy has only in-frame clones and lacks some. The profile covers more than 300,000 clones, with about 87% appearing a single time and 6.4% taken by the ten largest. Treatment in this sample: some 19 received Ad26.COV2.S at low or high dose, single or two shots; about 5 received placebo; per-sample allocation not given. Sampling was performed 63 days after the first vaccine or placebo injection. From germline, CDR1 is SNHLY and CDR2 FYNNEI. V shed 1 base and J shed 5 bases, with 12 bases lying between them. The CDR3 contains 14 residues. Regarding this clone: As yet, its antigen is unknown.

The TCR comes from a person between 18 and 65 years old who received the Ad26.COV2.S COVID-19 vaccine or a placebo. The sample consisted of peripheral blood, taken in a trial of Ad26.COV2.S vaccine versus placebo. The rearrangement links TRBV2 to TRBJ2-7; D is undetermined. The CDR3, as DNA: TGTGCCAGCAGTGAAGAGGTCGGATTCCACGAGCAGTACTTC. This codes for CASSEEVGFHEQYF.